This T cell receptor beta chain derives from a study of shared clonotypes between healthy human individuals. Whole-study context: Donors consisted of a couple of women and a few men between 18 and 49.

In the source study's methods: ImmunoSEQ supplied junction-only sequences lacking quality scores, so filtering was different. Assay: immunoSEQ multiplex PCR; the TCRdb copy retains only in-frame clones and omits some. For V, J and clone size, that table is used; D and trimming come from the DNA. The table includes about 92,000 clones, 60% to 70% detected once. Study findings and constraints: Across subsets, estimated richness was generally greater for naive than for memory populations.

This clone has only a few counts. Its antigen is unknown. Trimming took 5 bases from V and 11 from J, leaving 19 bases between them. Per the germline V gene, CDR1 is LNHDA and CDR2 is SQIVND (reference sequence). The CDR3 sequence is 14 residues long. The material sequenced was memory CD8+ T cells sorted from blood. As for subset: CD45RO+ cells pooled with CCR7-negative TemRA cells. The TCR was taken from a man aged 25-45 years in good health. The chain links TRBV19 to TRBJ1-5; no firm D call. In DNA form, the CDR3 reads TGTGCCAGTAGTGTCCTGGTGGGGTATATCACCCAGCATTTT. Translating gives CASSVLVGYITQHF.